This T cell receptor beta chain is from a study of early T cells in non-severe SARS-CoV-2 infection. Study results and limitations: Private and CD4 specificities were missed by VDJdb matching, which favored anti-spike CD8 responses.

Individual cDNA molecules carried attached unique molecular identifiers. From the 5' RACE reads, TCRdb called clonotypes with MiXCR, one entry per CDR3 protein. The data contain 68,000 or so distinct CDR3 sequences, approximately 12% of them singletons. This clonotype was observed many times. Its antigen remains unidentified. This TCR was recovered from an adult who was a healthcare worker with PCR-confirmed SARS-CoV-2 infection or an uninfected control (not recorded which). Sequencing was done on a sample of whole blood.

The CDR3 DNA reads as TGTGCCAGCAGTTCGGACAGGGGAACTCAGCCCCAGCATTTT. This gives the protein CASSSDRGTQPQHF. The V and J genes are TRBV6-1 and TRBJ1-5, with 9 bases that match TRBD1. CDR1 is MNHNS, CDR2 SASEGT, per germline. This CDR3 has 14 residues. With V trimmed by 5 bases and J by 6 bases, 5 bases remained unmatched.